A selection of T cell receptor beta chains follows, all from one sample in a study of blood T cell repertoires in COVID-19. Data came from immunoSEQ multiplex PCR; TCRdb stores just in-frame clones and leaves some out. The sample lists some 45,000 clones, approximately 83% occurring once. Sample: peripheral blood. All receptors come from a man aged 80 or over in a cohort sampled during active COVID-19. Each CDR3 is given with its conserved first and last residue. A D gene is named only where the DNA matches it firmly. Some rows mark clone size as missing; the rest say once, few, many or name a class of expanded clone.

V gene	clone size	J gene	D gene	CDR3 DNA	CDR3 protein
TRBV3-1/TRBV3-2	NA	TRBJ2-3	TRBD1	TGTGCCAGCAGCCAAGCCGGACAGGGCAGGATAACTACGCAGTATTTT	CASSQAGQGRITTQYF
TRBV28	NA	TRBJ1-5	TRBD1	TGTGCCAGCGGAAGACAGGGGGCGAGCAATCAGCCCCAGCATTTT	CASGRQGASNQPQHF
TRBV6-2/TRBV6-3	NA	TRBJ2-3	NA	TGTGCCAGCAGTTACATGAATAGCCGGACAGATACGCAGTATTTT	CASSYMNSRTDTQYF
TRBV10-1	NA	TRBJ2-3	NA	TGCGCCAGCAGTCCTAGCACAGATACGCAGTATTTT	CASSPSTDTQYF
TRBV11-3	NA	TRBJ2-6	NA	TGTGCCAGCAGCCCCAGGGGTGGGGCCAACGTCCTGACTTTC	CASSPRGGANVLTF
TRBV19	NA	TRBJ1-5	NA	TGTGCCAGTAACAGGGACAGCAATCAGCCCCAGCATTTT	CASNRDSNQPQHF
TRBV27	once	TRBJ2-7	NA	TGTGCCAGCAGTTTAGGGGGCGGCAGCTCCTACGAGCAGTACTTC	CASSLGGGSSYEQYF
TRBV19	NA	TRBJ2-1	NA	TGTGCCACCAACGGAGGGGCCCGGTTTAATGAGCAGTTCTTC	CATNGGARFNEQFF
TRBV28	NA	TRBJ2-7	NA	TGTGCCAGCAGAAAGGTACAGGGTTCCGAGCAGTACTTC	CASRKVQGSEQYF
TRBV18	once	TRBJ2-7	NA	TGTGCCAGCTCACCATTCGCGGGGGACAAGCAGTACTTC	CASSPFAGDKQYF
TRBV19	once	TRBJ1-1	NA	TGTGCCAGTAGAAAACTAGGACGGGGAAGATTGAACACTGAAGCTTTCTTT	CASRKLGRGRLNTEAFF
TRBV20-1	NA	TRBJ2-3	TRBD2	TGCAGTGCTCTTGGACGGGGGGAGCAGTATTTT	CSALGRGEQYF
TRBV11-2	few	TRBJ2-7	TRBD1	TGTGCCAGCAGCTTACTCTCGGACAGGGTTTACGAGCAGTACTTC	CASSLLSDRVYEQYF
TRBV21-1	NA	TRBJ2-1	NA	TGTGCCGTTCGTCGGGCAGGGAACCGGGACAATGAGCAGTTCTTC	CAVRRAGNRDNEQFF
TRBV30	NA	TRBJ1-2	NA	TGTGCCTGGAGTCCCACGGGGGGGCCTGGCTACACCTTC	CAWSPTGGPGYTF
TRBV7-9	once	TRBJ1-4	NA	TGTGCCAGCAGCTTTAATCTGCCAGGAACAACTAATGAAAAACTGTTTTTT	CASSFNLPGTTNEKLFF
TRBV5-1	NA	TRBJ1-1	NA	TGCGCCAGCAGCCGTCACATCGCCCGGGACACTGAAGCTTTCTTT	CASSRHIARDTEAFF